Described below is a single T cell receptor (beta chain) sequence and its context. What antigen it recognizes has not been identified. No base qualities exist here, and no much larger clone lies one base off it. The library relied on the immunoSEQ multiplex PCR assay. The multiplex PCR relied on a mix of 60 forward primers for TCR Vbeta segments and 13 reverse primers for TCR Jbeta segments. A multiplex PCR assay on genomic DNA amplified the CDR3 region of rearranged TCR beta genes. The Illumina HiSeq System was used to sequence the amplified TCR beta libraries as 87-base-pair reads. In the source study's methods: A later analysis tallied roughly 80 million unique TCR beta chains across the 666 repertoires, and about 10 million of those chains were shared by two or more donors. To remove PCR and sequencing errors, raw reads were error-corrected and collapsed into unique sequences using a nearest-neighbor algorithm that merged closely related sequences. Alignment of CDR3 sequences to IMGT reference sequences was used to assign V, D and J gene segments. For a sequence to be retained, a match of at least six nucleotides was required to both a V gene segment and a J gene segment. Rearrangements were called productive when the CDR3 lacked stop codons and stayed in frame with V and J; all others were non-productive. Following IMGT convention, CDR3 was defined as the stretch from the second conserved V-encoded cysteine to the conserved J-encoded phenylalanine. The earlier analysis of about 570 of the donors excluded any sequence lacking an unambiguous match to a single V gene segment. An earlier analysis of over 450 of the donors classified V segments as functional when productive rearrangements were above 56.7% and as segregating when the standard deviation between donors was above 5%. To diagnose cytomegalovirus status from the catalog of TCR beta chain sequences, a statistical classification framework was built. In a later analysis, V and J genes were assigned by comparing TCR nucleotide sequences against IMGT/GENE-DB human TR gene sequences. The TCRdist pipeline was used in a later analysis to assign CDR3 sequences and most-parsimonious VDJ recombination scenarios. A later analysis defined each TCR beta chain by its CDR3 amino acid sequence plus V-gene family, and excluded reads lacking a unique V-gene family. A later analysis removed roughly 590 highly shared, low-generation-probability nucleotide sequences to deal with suspected cross-contamination and a sequencing artifact. A later analysis calculated a clonal expansion index for each public chain from normalized within-repertoire ranks of inferred template counts. A later analysis computed generation probabilities with a VDJ recombination model fitted to out-of-frame rearrangements, and checked the results against IGoR. In a later analysis, hypergeometric tests were used to score TCR-TCR, TCR-HLA and TCR-CMV co-occurrence, with a repertoire-size bias correction applied to TCR pairs. In a later analysis, false discovery rates were estimated by permuting HLA or CMV assignments 20 times. In a later analysis, co-occurring TCRs were grouped using DBSCAN, with TCRdist sequence similarity added in when clustering inside HLA-allele-positive subsets. Repertoires with fewer than 30,000 or more than 120,000 public chains were left out of co-occurrence clustering, as were a handful of repertoires with anomalous nucleotide sharing. TCRdb's version of the immuneACCESS table is confined to in-frame rearrangements and falls short of the full clone set. An unresolved V gene accounts for under half of the shortfall where checked; the remainder is of unknown origin. V, J and clone size are taken as reported in that table, and D and trimming were inferred from the DNA itself. A total of around 140,000 clones appear in this sample, roughly four fifths of them only once. The ten largest clonotypes hold roughly 10% of the sample.

In the germline V gene, CDR1 corresponds to MDHEN and CDR2 to SYDVKM. The CDR3 spans 15 residues, from the cysteine through the phenylalanine. Only the CDR3 DNA is retained, 45 bases long and in frame from the first base. V drops 6 bases and J drops 0 bases, leaving 15 bases in between. The data are from a study of cytomegalovirus exposure and HLA in healthy donors (dated by TCRdb to about 2017). Turning to the overall study: An earlier analysis of approximately 590 of the donors reported approximately 300 Gb of sequence data and some 120 million unique TCR beta sequences from about 200 million T cells. Approximately 310 gigabases of sequencing data and 70 million to 95 million unique TCR sequences made up an early release that covered under 750 HLA-typed donors. Of the roughly 400 genotyped donors, about 80% fell in the genetic ancestry cluster associated with self-reported Caucasian donors. The study aimed to test whether signatures of past pathogen exposure could be identified by cataloging public T cell receptors. The T cell repertoires of some 670 subjects were profiled by immunosequencing and related to cytomegalovirus serostatus. Besides the first cohort of roughly 640 subjects, a separate validation cohort made up of 90 to 150 different subjects was used. The study combined high-throughput TCR immunosequencing, statistical association of individual TCRs with disease status, and machine learning to predict cytomegalovirus infection status. A later analysis re-analyzed previously published TCR beta repertoires from about 730 donors and added high-resolution HLA genotyping to study TCR occurrence patterns. In the later analysis, no new phenotypic data were used to find candidate immune exposures; instead, reliance was placed on TCR beta sequences and their occurrence across donors. To decide whether each TCR beta V gene segment behaved as functional or pseudogenic, an earlier analysis of some 600 of the donors relied on high-throughput TCR beta sequencing. Donor age, sex, ethnicity and CMV serostatus were collected together with the repertoire data. In a later genetic analysis, genome-wide SNP genotypes for about three fifths of the roughly 670 donors were used, and that subset was treated as a discovery cohort. All discovery cohort repertoires had been generated using a single sequencing platform. HLA typing included class I and class II loci at four-digit resolution. Typing coverage varied by locus: roughly 629-640 donors for A, B, C, DRB1 and DQB1; roughly 520 for DQA1; about 600 for DPA1; roughly 450 for DPB1. Because of strong linkage in the cohort, roughly five DR-DQ haplotypes were treated as single units for association and clustering. Among a few hundred genotyped donors of the cohort, an average of approximately 240,000 unique TCR beta nucleotide sequences were sequenced per donor, roughly a sixth of them non-productive. What the work shows at the level of the full study, not this receptor alone: An association between a missense DCLRE1C variant and V-gene and J-gene trimming of TCR beta chains was found in a later genetic analysis and replicated in an independent cohort. The authors suggested that the approach could potentially be extended to other disease states and immunological phenotypes. A later analysis found that most CMV-associated TCR beta chains appeared HLA-restricted, with HLA associations seemingly driven largely by CMV exposure. Across donors, most TCR sequences were observed very rarely, whereas some public TCRs were present in many individuals. A group of highly shared sequence variants was considered likely to be a technical artifact of the sequencing pipeline. Sequencing depth was assumed to be roughly uniform across donors in the presence/absence analyses, though that assumption may not hold. Cytomegalovirus status was reported to be diagnosed by the classifier with high specificity and sensitivity in both the original and validation cohorts. A further reported finding was that TCR beta sequences accurately predicted the HLA-A and HLA-B alleles for most subjects in the first cohort. Linkage disequilibrium might explain the correlated functional status among segregating V segments, but an unknown experimental factor could not be excluded. Because counts were too low, about 15 rarely observed V segments, including chromosome 9 orphons, were left out of the earlier analysis of 587 of the donors. According to a later analysis, parvovirus B19, influenza, CMV and Epstein-Barr virus appeared linked to several top co-occurrence clusters. The cohort was sequenced for TCR beta chains only, and without alpha or paired-chain data the features that could be detected were limited. A later genetic analysis reported fewer N-insertions in productive TCRs among donors in an Asian-associated ancestry cluster than the roughly 620-donor mean. Compared with equally common non-associated chains, HLA-associated TCR beta chains in a later analysis were more clonally expanded and had lower generation probabilities. A later analysis found that TCR association rates varied across HLA loci, with DRB1 alleles showing the most associated TCRs and HLA-C alleles the fewest. In vitro tests confirmed that three of the cytomegalovirus-associated TCR beta chains recognize cytomegalovirus antigens. The 87-base-pair reads could not distinguish some IMGT-functional V segments, including TRBV6-2 and TRBV6-3, so those segments were excluded. Strong co-occurrence of HLA alleles, especially DR and DQ, made assigning TCR associations to individual alleles difficult. An earlier analysis of approximately 570 of the donors showed that most TCR beta V segments appeared in productive rearrangements either about 90% or about 30% of the time, which broadly matched IMGT annotations. A total of 150 or so TCR beta chains were listed by the study as associated with cytomegalovirus. For the cohort, immune exposure information was limited to CMV serostatus. In a later analysis, about 17,000 TCR beta sequences were associated with specific HLA alleles at a false discovery rate of 0.05. Because HLA typing was unavailable for some donors at each locus, only the typed subset was used in association tests.

In total, 600 or so healthy bone marrow donors made up the cohort. At the time of sampling, all cohort members were nominally healthy, though unrecorded immune exposures were likely present. The donor was CMV seropositive and was included in the group of some 290 seropositive cohort members. A peripheral blood sample was collected from each donor, and TCR beta sequencing was performed on peripheral blood mononuclear cells. Genomic DNA was extracted from the blood cell samples with the Qiagen DNeasy Blood Extraction Kit. This sequence uses TRBV28 and TRBJ2-7; TRBD2 could be the D gene, as 7 bases match. This clonotype originated in a woman aged 60-75 years in good health and CMV-seropositive. Sequencing was carried out using PBMCs. The DNA sequence is TGTGCCAGCAGACCCAAGGGGGGGTTCTCCTACGAGCAGTACTTC. The translation is CASRPKGGFSYEQYF.